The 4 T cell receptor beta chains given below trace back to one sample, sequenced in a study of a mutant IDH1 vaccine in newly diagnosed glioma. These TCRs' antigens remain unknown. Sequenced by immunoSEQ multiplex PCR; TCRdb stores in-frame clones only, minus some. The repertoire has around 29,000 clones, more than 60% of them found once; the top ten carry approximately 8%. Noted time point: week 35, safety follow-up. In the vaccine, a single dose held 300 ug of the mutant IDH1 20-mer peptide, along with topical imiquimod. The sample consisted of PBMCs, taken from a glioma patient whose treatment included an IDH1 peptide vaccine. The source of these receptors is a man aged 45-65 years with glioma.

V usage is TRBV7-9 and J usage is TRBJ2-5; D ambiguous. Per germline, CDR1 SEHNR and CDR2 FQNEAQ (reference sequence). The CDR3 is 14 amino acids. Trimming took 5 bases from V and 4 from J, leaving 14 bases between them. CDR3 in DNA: TGTGCCAGCAGCGCTGACCGCTTCGGAGAGACCCAGTACTTC. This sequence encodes CASSADRFGETQYF.

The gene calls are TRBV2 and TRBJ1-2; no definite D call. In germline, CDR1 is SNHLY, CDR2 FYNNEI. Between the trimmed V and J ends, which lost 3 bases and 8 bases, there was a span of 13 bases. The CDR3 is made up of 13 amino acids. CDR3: CASSDEVQAGYTF. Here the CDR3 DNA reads TGTGCCAGCAGTGATGAAGTCCAGGCCGGCTACACCTTC.

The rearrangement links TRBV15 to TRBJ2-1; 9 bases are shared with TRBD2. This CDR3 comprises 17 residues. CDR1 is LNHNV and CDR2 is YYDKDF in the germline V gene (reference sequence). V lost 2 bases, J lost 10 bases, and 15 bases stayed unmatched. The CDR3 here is CATSRSNSGSRSGEQFF. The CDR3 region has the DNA TGTGCCACCAGCAGATCCAATAGCGGGAGCCGCTCCGGCGAGCAGTTCTTC.

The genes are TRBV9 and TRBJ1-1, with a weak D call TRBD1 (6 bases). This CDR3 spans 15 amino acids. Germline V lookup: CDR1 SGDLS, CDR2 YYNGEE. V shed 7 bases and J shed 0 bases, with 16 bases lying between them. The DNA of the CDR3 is TGTGCCAGCTCACAGGGAGGGGTTTTGAACACTGAAGCTTTCTTT. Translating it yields CASSQGGVLNTEAFF.